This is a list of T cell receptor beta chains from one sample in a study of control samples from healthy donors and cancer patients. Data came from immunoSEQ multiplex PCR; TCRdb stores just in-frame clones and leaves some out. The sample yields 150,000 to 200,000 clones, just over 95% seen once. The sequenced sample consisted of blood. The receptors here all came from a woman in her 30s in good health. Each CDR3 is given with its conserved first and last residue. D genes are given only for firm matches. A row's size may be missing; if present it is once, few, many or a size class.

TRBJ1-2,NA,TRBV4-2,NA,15,CASSQEGTGGPGYTF,TGTGCCAGCAGCCAAGAAGGGACGGGGGGGCCGGGCTACACCTTC
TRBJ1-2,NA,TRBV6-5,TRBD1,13,CASSRTGNYGYTF,TGTGCCAGCAGTCGGACAGGGAACTATGGCTACACCTTC
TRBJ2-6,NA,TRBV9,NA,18,CASSVEARVNAGANVLTF,TGTGCCAGCAGCGTAGAAGCCAGGGTAAACGCTGGGGCCAACGTCCTGACTTTC
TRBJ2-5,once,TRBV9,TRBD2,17,CASSLATSGGYQETQYF,TGTGCCAGCAGCCTTGCGACTAGCGGGGGATACCAAGAGACCCAGTACTTC
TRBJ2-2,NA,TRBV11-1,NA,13,CASSLKNTGELFF,TGTGCCAGCAGCTTAAAGAACACCGGGGAGCTGTTTTTT
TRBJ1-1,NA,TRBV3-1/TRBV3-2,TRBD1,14,CASSQESSGQGAFF,TGTGCCAGCAGCCAAGAATCCTCGGGACAGGGGGCTTTCTTT
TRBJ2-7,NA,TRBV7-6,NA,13,CASSPGPSDEQYF,TGTGCCAGCAGCCCGGGACCCAGCGACGAGCAGTACTTC
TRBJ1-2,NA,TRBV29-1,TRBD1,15,CSVEVDRGGPYGYTF,TGCAGCGTTGAAGTCGACAGGGGAGGCCCATATGGCTACACCTTC
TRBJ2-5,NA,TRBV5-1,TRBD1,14,CASSFRGHPETQYF,TGCGCCAGCAGCTTCAGGGGGCACCCGGAGACCCAGTACTTC
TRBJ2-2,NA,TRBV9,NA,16,CASSVVDGSDTGELFF,TGTGCCAGCAGCGTAGTTGATGGTAGTGATACCGGGGAGCTGTTTTTT
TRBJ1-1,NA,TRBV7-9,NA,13,CASSLTVLREAFF,TGTGCCAGCAGCTTAACGGTTCTGAGGGAAGCTTTCTTT